This is a list of T cell receptor beta chains from one sample in a study of T cell responses to AZD1222 COVID-19 vaccine. Method: immunoSEQ multiplex PCR; TCRdb's copy keeps in-frame clones and lacks some. Of 150,000 to 200,000 clones in the sample, just over 85% were seen once. The sequences come from peripheral blood, collected on day 0 of AZD1222 vaccination. The receptor set was obtained from an adult in good health. The CDR3 runs from the conserved cysteine through the conserved F or W. A D gene is named only where the DNA matches it firmly. Only some rows state a clone size, as once, few, many or a class for expanded clones.

.	TRBD1	TRBV6-5	TRBJ1-1	CASSPIQGVTEAFF	TGTGCCAGCAGCCCCATTCAGGGGGTGACTGAAGCTTTCTTT
.	TRBD1	TRBV6-5	TRBJ1-2	CASSYSTGGRNGYTF	TGTGCCAGCAGTTACTCAACAGGGGGCCGGAATGGCTACACCTTC
.	TRBD2	TRBV28	TRBJ2-1	CASSLISGGIYNEQFF	TGTGCCAGCAGTTTAATTAGCGGGGGGATCTACAATGAGCAGTTCTTC
.	TRBD2	TRBV4-2	TRBJ2-1	CASSQSTGTSGRTEQFF	TGTGCCAGCAGCCAATCCACCGGGACTAGCGGGAGGACTGAGCAGTTCTTC
few	.	TRBV4-2	TRBJ1-4	CASSQRQLAPNEKLFF	TGTGCCAGCAGCCAAAGGCAGCTCGCACCTAATGAAAAACTGTTTTTT
.	TRBD1	TRBV7-9	TRBJ1-1	CASSWDRGGAFF	TGTGCCAGCAGCTGGGACAGGGGGGGTGCTTTCTTT
.	.	TRBV30	TRBJ1-1	CAWSVFDRNTEAFF	TGTGCCTGGAGTGTATTCGACAGGAACACTGAAGCTTTCTTT
.	.	TRBV18	TRBJ2-3	CASSPWGDTQYF	TGTGCCAGCTCACCTTGGGGGGATACGCAGTATTTT
.	.	TRBV6-5	TRBJ2-1	CASSYTDYNEQFF	TGTGCCAGCAGTTACACTGACTACAATGAGCAGTTCTTC
.	.	TRBV30	TRBJ2-7	CAWSAQGYEQYF	TGTGCCTGGAGTGCTCAGGGATACGAGCAGTACTTC
.	.	TRBV6-2/TRBV6-3	TRBJ2-3	CASSEQGTSDTQYF	TGTGCCAGCAGTGAGCAGGGGACTTCAGATACGCAGTATTTT
few	.	TRBV9	TRBJ1-5	CASSVDPEHQPQHF	TGTGCCAGCAGCGTAGACCCTGAGCATCAGCCCCAGCATTTT
.	.	TRBV7-6	TRBJ2-3	CASSSIQSATDTQYF	TGTGCCAGCAGCTCCATACAGTCTGCCACAGATACGCAGTATTTT
.	.	TRBV5-1	TRBJ1-1	CASSLGENTEAFF	TGCGCCAGCAGCTTGGGGGAGAACACTGAAGCTTTCTTT
.	.	TRBV5-6	TRBJ1-2	CASSLAVDIGTF	TGTGCCAGCAGCTTGGCTGTGGACATAGGGACCTTC
.	.	TRBV15	TRBJ1-2	CATSRLEGEEGYTF	TGTGCCACCAGCCGACTAGAGGGGGAGGAAGGCTACACCTTC
.	.	TRBV29-1	TRBJ2-7	CSVGTNQNSYEQYF	TGCAGCGTCGGGACCAATCAAAACTCCTACGAGCAGTACTTC
.	TRBD2	TRBV5-1	TRBJ2-7	CASSLGPGLGAYEQYF	TGCGCCAGCAGCTTGGGACCGGGACTAGGGGCCTACGAGCAGTACTTC
.	.	TRBV25-1	TRBJ2-7	CASGRGNSLGEQYF	TGTGCCAGCGGCCGAGGGAACAGTCTCGGCGAGCAGTACTTC
.	.	TRBV7-8	TRBJ2-3	CASSPLTSTDTQYF	TGTGCCAGCAGCCCGCTGACCTCCACAGATACGCAGTATTTT
.	.	TRBV30	TRBJ1-1	CAWKQGRTEAFF	TGTGCCTGGAAGCAGGGGAGGACTGAAGCTTTCTTT
.	.	TRBV12-5	TRBJ1-5	CASGPLDSNQPQHF	TGTGCTAGTGGTCCCCTAGATAGCAATCAGCCCCAGCATTTT
.	.	TRBV4-2	TRBJ1-6	CASSQEAGDYNSPLHF	TGTGCCAGCAGCCAAGAGGCGGGGGACTATAATTCACCCCTCCACTTT
once	.	TRBV7-2	TRBJ1-1	CASTRGLAEAFF	TGTGCCAGCACCCGGGGTTTGGCTGAAGCTTTCTTT
.	.	TRBV10-1	TRBJ2-1	CASSESAGVNSYNEQFF	TGCGCCAGCAGTGAGTCGGCAGGGGTCAATTCCTACAATGAGCAGTTCTTC
.	.	TRBV12-3/TRBV12-4	TRBJ1-1	CASSLGLEAFF	TGTGCCAGCAGTTTAGGCCTTGAAGCTTTCTTT
few	.	TRBV7-8	TRBJ2-1	CASSLVLGSVNEQFF	TGTGCCAGCAGCTTAGTGCTGGGTTCGGTGAATGAGCAGTTCTTC
once	.	TRBV10-3	TRBJ1-6	CATGDNLGYNSPLHF	TGTGCCACTGGGGACAACCTAGGCTATAATTCACCCCTCCACTTT
.	.	TRBV30	TRBJ2-5	CAWRAQETQYF	TGTGCCTGGAGAGCTCAAGAGACCCAGTACTTC
.	.	TRBV4-1	TRBJ1-2	CASSQDRLGWGYTF	TGCGCCAGCAGCCAAGATCGCCTAGGGTGGGGCTACACCTTC
.	.	TRBV30	TRBJ2-5	CAWRLAAQETQYF	TGTGCCTGGAGATTAGCGGCCCAAGAGACCCAGTACTTC
.	.	TRBV10-2	TRBJ1-1	CASCRQDGVTEAFF	TGCGCCAGCTGTAGGCAGGACGGAGTCACTGAAGCTTTCTTT
.	TRBD1	TRBV5-1	TRBJ2-7	CASSFTYRDRGLGDEQYF	TGCGCCAGCAGCTTTACGTACCGGGACAGGGGGCTTGGCGACGAGCAGTACTTC
.	.	TRBV18	TRBJ2-7	CASSPPQGPSYEQYF	TGTGCCAGCTCACCACCCCAGGGCCCCTCCTACGAGCAGTACTTC
.	.	TRBV5-6	TRBJ2-1	CASSLAVAYEQFF	TGTGCCAGCAGCTTGGCCGTAGCGTATGAGCAGTTCTTC
once	.	TRBV5-1	TRBJ2-2	CASSLAPRGAGELFF	TGCGCCAGCAGCTTGGCCCCTAGAGGTGCCGGGGAGCTGTTTTTT
.	TRBD2	TRBV6-5	TRBJ2-7	CASSIAGAGEQYF	TGTGCCAGCAGCATAGCGGGAGCTGGCGAGCAGTACTTC
.	.	TRBV9	TRBJ1-1	CASSVSWNTEAFF	TGTGCCAGCAGCGTGTCATGGAACACTGAAGCTTTCTTT
.	TRBD1	TRBV27	TRBJ1-2	CASSSQARGDYGYTF	TGTGCCAGCAGTTCCCAGGCCAGGGGGGACTATGGCTACACCTTC
.	.	TRBV7-9	TRBJ2-5	CASSLDETQYF	TGTGCCAGCAGCTTAGACGAGACCCAGTACTTC
.	.	TRBV28	TRBJ2-4	CASSFRGKTSNIQYF	TGTGCCAGCAGTTTTCGGGGGAAGACCAGCAACATTCAGTACTTC
.	.	TRBV7-2	TRBJ1-2	CASSLAGSGYYGYTF	TGTGCCAGCAGCTTAGCCGGTTCAGGCTACTATGGCTACACCTTC
.	.	TRBV6-5	TRBJ2-3	CASSSLGDTQYF	TGTGCCAGCAGTAGTCTAGGTGATACGCAGTATTTT
.	.	TRBV7-9	TRBJ1-1	CASSLSRDAEAFF	TGTGCCAGCAGCTTAAGTCGGGACGCCGAAGCTTTCTTT
.	.	TRBV29-1	TRBJ1-1	CSVEVAVNTEAFF	TGCAGCGTTGAAGTAGCAGTGAACACTGAAGCTTTCTTT
.	.	TRBV24-1	TRBJ2-2	CATALSRNTGELFF	TGTGCCACCGCCTTATCTCGGAACACCGGGGAGCTGTTTTTT
.	TRBD1	TRBV6-2/TRBV6-3	TRBJ1-5	CASSLRTGSGQPQHF	TGTGCCAGCAGTCTGCGGACAGGGTCTGGGCAGCCCCAGCATTTT
.	.	TRBV9	TRBJ2-7	CASSVEPGVSHWQYF	TGTGCCAGCAGCGTAGAACCAGGAGTCTCACATTGGCAGTACTTC
.	TRBD1	TRBV10-3	TRBJ1-2	CAISESTGVDYGYTF	TGTGCCATCAGTGAGTCGACAGGGGTTGACTATGGCTACACCTTC
.	.	TRBV29-1	TRBJ2-2	CSVEGLAATGELFF	TGCAGCGTTGAAGGGCTAGCAGCCACCGGGGAGCTGTTTTTT
.	TRBD2	TRBV10-1	TRBJ2-3	CASSESIERTSGGGSTDTQYF	TGCGCCAGCAGTGAGTCGATCGAACGGACTAGCGGGGGGGGAAGCACAGATACGCAGTATTTT
.	TRBD1	TRBV7-2	TRBJ1-1	CASSSPDRGTEAFF	TGTGCCAGCAGCTCCCCGGACAGGGGCACTGAAGCTTTCTTT
.	TRBD1	TRBV15	TRBJ2-7	CATSREGQSKTYEQYF	TGTGCCACCAGCAGAGAGGGACAGTCCAAGACCTACGAGCAGTACTTC